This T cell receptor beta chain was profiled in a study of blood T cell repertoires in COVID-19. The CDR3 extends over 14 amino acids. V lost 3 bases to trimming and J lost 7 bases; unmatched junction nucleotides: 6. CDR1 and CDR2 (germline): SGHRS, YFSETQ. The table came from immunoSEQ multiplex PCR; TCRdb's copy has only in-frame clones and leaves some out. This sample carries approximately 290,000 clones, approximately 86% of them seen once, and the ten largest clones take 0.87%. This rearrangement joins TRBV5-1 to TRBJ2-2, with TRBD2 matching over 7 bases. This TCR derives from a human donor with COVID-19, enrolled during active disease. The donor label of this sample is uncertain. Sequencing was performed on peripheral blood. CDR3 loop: CASSYTSASGELFF. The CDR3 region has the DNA TGCGCCAGCAGCTACACTAGCGCTAGCGGGGAGCTGTTTTTT.